The present entry profiles one TCR beta chain with its context. What it recognizes is unknown. This sample was included in a study of cytomegalovirus exposure and HLA in healthy donors. Findings and limits, study-wide: A list of 150 to 200 TCR beta chains associated with cytomegalovirus was given.

TCRdb's copy holds only in-frame clones and misses some; the assay was immunoSEQ multiplex PCR. The sample carries about 65,000 clones, 92% recorded once. The V and J ends lost 3 bases and 1 base respectively, with 16 bases between them. This CDR3 spans 16 amino acids. Germline V lookup: CDR1 LNHDA, CDR2 SQIVND (reference sequence). The chain has TRBV19 and TRBJ2-7, with a weak D call TRBD1 (5 bases). The clonotype originates from a woman aged 18 to 35 in good health and CMV-seronegative. The sample comprised PBMCs. The CDR3 loop is CASSIGDRHWSYEQYF. In nucleotides, the CDR3 is TGTGCCAGTAGTATCGGTGACAGACACTGGTCCTACGAGCAGTACTTC.